This TCR beta chain emerged from a study of shared clonotypes between healthy human individuals. Germline CDR1 SGHTA, CDR2 FQGNSA. The CDR3 covers 15 residues. The V segment lost 4 bases and the J segment 6 bases; nucleotides outside the gene matches: 9. The material for each subset, its genomic DNA, was split evenly across several immunoSEQ plates. Assay used: immunoSEQ multiplex PCR; TCRdb lists only in-frame clones, some missing. The sample carries about 2 million clones, 90% to 95% recorded once. The study separated CD4+ cells into CD45RA+ naive and CD45RA-negative memory subsets. The gene calls are TRBV7-2 and TRBJ1-5, with 7 positions matching TRBD1. Input material: naive CD4+ T cells sorted from blood. As for subset: CD45RA+ positively selected. This clonotype was obtained from a man younger than 30 in good health. The CDR3 region is CASSYDRDRGQPQHF. For the CDR3, the DNA is TGTGCCAGCAGCTACGACAGGGATCGAGGTCAGCCCCAGCATTTT.